Sequencing of this TCR beta chain was carried out in a study of radiotherapy plus CTLA-4 blockade in lung cancer. Study-wide results and caveats: Once radiotherapy plus ipilimumab had been given, TCR clones derived from tumor expanded in blood.

Turning to this clone: The antigen is unknown.

Chemo-refractory metastatic non-small-cell lung cancer patients were treated with focal radiation plus CTLA-4 blockade with ipilimumab. The CDR3 spans 14 residues. V was clipped by 7 bases and J by 2 bases, with 14 bases between them. The germline V gene has CDR1 SNHLY and CDR2 FYNNEI. The table came from immunoSEQ multiplex PCR; TCRdb's copy has only in-frame clones and leaves some out. The sample contains around 99,000 clones, about 91% of which appear only once. The chain joins TRBV2 to TRBJ1-1; perhaps TRBD1 as D (6 bases). The TCR originated in a human donor with non-small cell lung cancer that progressed on radiotherapy plus ipilimumab. This specimen consisted of peripheral blood, obtained from a patient treated with radiotherapy plus ipilimumab. The DNA of the CDR3 is TGTGCCAGCATTTGGACAGCACCCAACACTGAAGCTTTCTTT. This codes for CASIWTAPNTEAFF.